What follows is one TCR beta chain and its context. Method: immunoSEQ multiplex PCR; TCRdb's copy keeps in-frame clones and lacks some. Seen here are over a million clones, approximately 80% observed once, and the top ten hold under 0.65%. This sample stems from a study of shared clonotypes between healthy human individuals. Germline loops: CDR1 SGHDT, CDR2 YYEEEE. V gave up 2 bases and J gave up 6 bases, with 6 bases separating them. The CDR3 totals 11 residues. The receptor was isolated from a man younger than 35 in good health. Some clones in this sample may be carry-over from other donors' samples. V gene TRBV5-6 combines with J gene TRBJ2-7; no clear D gene. The sample consisted of memory CD4+ T cells from PBMCs. Subset here: CD45RA-negative fraction. The CDR3 is CASSLYGEQYF. The DNA of the CDR3 is TGTGCCAGCAGCTTATATGGCGAGCAGTACTTC.